This TCR beta chain was sequenced for a study of shared clonotypes between healthy human individuals. Clones were read by immunoSEQ multiplex PCR, and TCRdb kept only the in-frame ones, dropping some. The sample lists roughly 1,600,000 clones, about 98.5% occurring once. Each of the donors was a healthy adult who was HIV-negative and had not had a recent acute infection or vaccination. With respect to this clone: The antigen remains undetermined.

Notes on the study in general: In a few donors, about 5% of naive CD4 clonotypes appeared in common. The four-donor shared clonotypes exceeded non-shared clonotypes in generation probability, with non-shared ones scoring lower.

The clonotype originates from a young man in good health. The sample comprised naive CD4+ T cells sorted from blood. Subset of the sample: CD45RA+ positively selected.

Written as DNA, the CDR3 is TGTGCCAGCAGCCAAGACTTGCTAGCGGGTTCCCAGTACTTC. It encodes CASSQDLLAGSQYF. This chain uses TRBV14 with TRBJ2-5, with TRBD2 identical over 8 bases. CDR1 and CDR2 (germline): SGHDN, FVKESK. The CDR3 spans 14 residues. Germline trimming cut 0 bases from V and 9 bases from J; bases unmatched to any gene: 6.